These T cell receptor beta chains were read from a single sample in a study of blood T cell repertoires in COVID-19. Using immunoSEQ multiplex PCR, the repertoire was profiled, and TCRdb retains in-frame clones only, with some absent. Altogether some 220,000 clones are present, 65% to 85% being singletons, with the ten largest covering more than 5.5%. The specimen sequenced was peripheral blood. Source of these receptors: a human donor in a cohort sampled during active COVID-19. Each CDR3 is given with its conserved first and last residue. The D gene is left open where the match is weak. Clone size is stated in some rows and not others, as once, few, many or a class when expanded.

TGTGCCAGTACCTTCAGGATAACAGGGGCCAACGTCCTGACTTTC	CASTFRITGANVLTF	-	TRBJ2-6	few	TRBV19
TGTGCCATCAGTGGGACAGGGGAAACTGAAGCTTTCTTT	CAISGTGETEAFF	TRBD1	TRBJ1-1	few	TRBV10-3
TGTGCCAGCAGATCCTCCTGGACTAGCACAGATACGCAGTATTTT	CASRSSWTSTDTQYF	-	TRBJ2-3	-	TRBV6-5
TGTGCCAGCAGGGGAGCTTCGTCTTACAATGAGCAGTTCTTC	CASRGASSYNEQFF	-	TRBJ2-1	-	TRBV2
TGCAGCGTTGAAGGGAGTATGAACACTGAAGCTTTCTTT	CSVEGSMNTEAFF	-	TRBJ1-1	many	TRBV29-1
TGTGCCAGCAGTCAAAACAGGGGGGACTATGGCTACACCTTC	CASSQNRGDYGYTF	TRBD1	TRBJ1-2	-	TRBV6-5
TGCGCCAGCAGCTACCGACAGGGAGCCAACACCGGGGAGCTGTTTTTT	CASSYRQGANTGELFF	TRBD1	TRBJ2-2	-	TRBV5-1
TGTGCCAGCAGTTTAGATTTGGCCAGGAGGGATGAAAAACTGTTTTTT	CASSLDLARRDEKLFF	-	TRBJ1-4	-	TRBV28
TGTGCTAGCAGCTTAGTCTATGCGGAGACCCAGTACTTC	CASSLVYAETQYF	-	TRBJ2-5	-	TRBV7-7
TGTGCCAGCACCCCAATCCATGCGAACACCGGGGAGCTGTTTTTT	CASTPIHANTGELFF	-	TRBJ2-2	-	TRBV2
TGCAGCGTTTTTAGCAGTGCGAACTATGGCTACACCTTC	CSVFSSANYGYTF	-	TRBJ1-2	once	TRBV29-1
TGTGCCTCACAGATCGATCTTAATTCACCCCTCCACTTT	CASQIDLNSPLHF	-	TRBJ1-6	-	TRBV28
TGTGCCAGCAGCAAAGGGACTAGCGGGAATTTCAGGCTCGAGACCCAGTACTTC	CASSKGTSGNFRLETQYF	TRBD2	TRBJ2-5	once	TRBV14
TGTGCCAGCAGCTTGGCCGAGCGGTCCACCACAGATACGCAGTATTTT	CASSLAERSTTDTQYF	-	TRBJ2-3	-	TRBV5-5
TGTGCCATCAGTGAGTCGGTCATAGCCTACGAGCAGTACTTC	CAISESVIAYEQYF	-	TRBJ2-7	-	TRBV10-3
TGTGCCAGCAGCGTAGGTCCAGGGTCAAGCTCCTACGAGCAGTACTTC	CASSVGPGSSSYEQYF	-	TRBJ2-7	-	TRBV9
TGTGCCAGCAGCGCGGGACTAGCGGTCACCGGGGAGCTGTTTTTT	CASSAGLAVTGELFF	TRBD2	TRBJ2-2	-	TRBV5-6
TGTGCCAGCTCACCAGTGACTAGCGGGACTAGCACAGATACGCAGTATTTT	CASSPVTSGTSTDTQYF	TRBD2	TRBJ2-3	-	TRBV18
TGTGCCAGCAGCATGCGGACAGGGACCGGGAGCGAGCAGTACTTC	CASSMRTGTGSEQYF	TRBD1	TRBJ2-7	-	TRBV9
TGCAGTGCTGACTTCGGCCTTGAAGCTTTCTTT	CSADFGLEAFF	-	TRBJ1-1	-	TRBV20-1
TGCGCCAGCAGCCCCACGGTGGGAGATAGCTATGGCTACACCTTC	CASSPTVGDSYGYTF	-	TRBJ1-2	-	TRBV5-1
TGTGCCAGCAGCCAAAGACCTCGGGACTACGAGCAGTACTTC	CASSQRPRDYEQYF	-	TRBJ2-7	once	TRBV3-1/TRBV3-2
TGTGCCAGCAGCAAGGGACAGGGTGACTACGAGCAGTACTTC	CASSKGQGDYEQYF	TRBD1	TRBJ2-7	-	TRBV9
TGTGCCAGCAGTTTAAGCGGGAGGGCCGAAAAGACCCAGTACTTC	CASSLSGRAEKTQYF	TRBD2	TRBJ2-5	-	TRBV27
TGTGCCAGCAGCTTAGACGGGAAAAGGGAAGCTTTCTTT	CASSLDGKREAFF	-	TRBJ1-1	-	TRBV11-2
TGCGCCAGCACCCGTCCGGGGGTGGATTGGACCCAGTACTTC	CASTRPGVDWTQYF	-	TRBJ2-5	once	TRBV23-1
TGTGCCGGATCCCGGGACAGATCTGGGGCCAACGTCCTGACTTTC	CAGSRDRSGANVLTF	TRBD1	TRBJ2-6	-	TRBV19
TGCGCCAGCAGCTACCGGACACGTCAAGAGACCCAGTACTTC	CASSYRTRQETQYF	-	TRBJ2-5	once	TRBV5-1
TGCGCCAGCAGCTTGGGTGGAGCGGGAGCGTTTGACGAGCAGTACTTC	CASSLGGAGAFDEQYF	TRBD2	TRBJ2-7	-	TRBV5-1
TGTGCCAGCAGTTACTCTTTTAGCGGCTCCTACAATGAGCAGTTCTTC	CASSYSFSGSYNEQFF	-	TRBJ2-1	-	TRBV6-5
TGTGCCAGTACTTTAGGGACAGACAATGAAGCTTTCTTT	CASTLGTDNEAFF	TRBD1	TRBJ1-1	-	TRBV28
TGTGCCAGCACGGCAAACAGTTTACACAATGAGCAGTTCTTC	CASTANSLHNEQFF	-	TRBJ2-1	-	TRBV7-8
TGTGCCAGCAGCTTAGCGTTTGGACTAGCGGGCATACCAGGGAGGCTTAGTGAGCAGTTCTTC	CASSLAFGLAGIPGRLSEQFF	TRBD2	TRBJ2-1	-	TRBV7-2
TGTGCCAGCAGCCAAGAGGGGACTCAAGCAGATACGCAGTATTTT	CASSQEGTQADTQYF	-	TRBJ2-3	-	TRBV3-1/TRBV3-2
TGCGCCAGCAGCTTGGAGTCAGGTGGGGCCAACGTCCTGACTTTC	CASSLESGGANVLTF	-	TRBJ2-6	-	TRBV5-1
TGTGCCAGCAGTTATTCCCAAGGGACAGGGGATGGCTACACCTTC	CASSYSQGTGDGYTF	TRBD1	TRBJ1-2	-	TRBV6-6
TGCGCCAGCAGCCCTGGGACAGGGAATCAGCCCCAGCATTTT	CASSPGTGNQPQHF	TRBD1	TRBJ1-5	-	TRBV5-1
TGTGCCAGCAGCCTCAGGGGATCTAATGAAAAACTGTTTTTT	CASSLRGSNEKLFF	-	TRBJ1-4	-	TRBV3-1/TRBV3-2
TGTGCCAGTAGTACCGAGGGTGAGCAGTTCTTC	CASSTEGEQFF	-	TRBJ2-1	-	TRBV19
TGTGCCAGCAGCCCCGAAGGACAGGGAGGTTGGAACGAGCAGTACTTC	CASSPEGQGGWNEQYF	TRBD1	TRBJ2-7	-	TRBV7-2
TGCGCCAGCAGCTTGGGGCGGAAACTAGCGGGTGACTCCTACAATGAGCAGTTCTTC	CASSLGRKLAGDSYNEQFF	TRBD2	TRBJ2-1	many	TRBV5-1
TGTGCCAGCAGTCCCCTGGGACAGGGGGCGTACAATGAGCAGTTCTTC	CASSPLGQGAYNEQFF	TRBD1	TRBJ2-1	-	TRBV6-4
TGTGCCAGCAGCTTGGGAGGGGGGAACACCGGGGAGCTGTTTTTT	CASSLGGGNTGELFF	-	TRBJ2-2	-	TRBV5-6
TGTGCCAGCAGATTTAGCGGCCTAAGCACAGATACGCAGTATTTT	CASRFSGLSTDTQYF	-	TRBJ2-3	-	TRBV2
TGTGCCAGCAGCTTACGCCTAGATGGCACAGATACGCAGTATTTT	CASSLRLDGTDTQYF	-	TRBJ2-3	once	TRBV5-4
TGTGCCAGCAGCCTATTCGTGCCGACAGGGGAGACCCAGTACTTC	CASSLFVPTGETQYF	TRBD1	TRBJ2-5	-	TRBV5-8
TGTGCCATCAGTGAGTCGGCAGGGGGTAGAGGAAACACCATATATTTT	CAISESAGGRGNTIYF	TRBD1	TRBJ1-3	-	TRBV10-3
TGTGCCAGCGAGTGGACAAACTATGGCTACACCTTC	CASEWTNYGYTF	-	TRBJ1-2	-	TRBV6-5
TGTGCCAGCATAGGAGGAGAAGCTTTCTTT	CASIGGEAFF	-	TRBJ1-1	few	TRBV27
TGTGCCAGCAGCTTAATGGTGAGCACTGAAGCTTTCTTT	CASSLMVSTEAFF	-	TRBJ1-1	-	TRBV7-8